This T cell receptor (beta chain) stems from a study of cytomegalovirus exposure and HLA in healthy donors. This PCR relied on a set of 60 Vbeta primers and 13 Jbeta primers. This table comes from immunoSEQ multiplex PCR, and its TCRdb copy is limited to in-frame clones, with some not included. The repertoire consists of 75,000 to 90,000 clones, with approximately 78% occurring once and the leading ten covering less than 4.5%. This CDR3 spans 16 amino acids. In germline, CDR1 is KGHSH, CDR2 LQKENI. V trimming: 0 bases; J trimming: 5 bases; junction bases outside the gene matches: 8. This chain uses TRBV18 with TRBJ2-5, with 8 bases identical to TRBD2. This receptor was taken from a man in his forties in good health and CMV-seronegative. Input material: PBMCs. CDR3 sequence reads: CASSPPGGRLAETQYF. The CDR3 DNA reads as TGTGCCAGCTCACCACCGGGAGGGAGACTAGCGGAGACCCAGTACTTC.